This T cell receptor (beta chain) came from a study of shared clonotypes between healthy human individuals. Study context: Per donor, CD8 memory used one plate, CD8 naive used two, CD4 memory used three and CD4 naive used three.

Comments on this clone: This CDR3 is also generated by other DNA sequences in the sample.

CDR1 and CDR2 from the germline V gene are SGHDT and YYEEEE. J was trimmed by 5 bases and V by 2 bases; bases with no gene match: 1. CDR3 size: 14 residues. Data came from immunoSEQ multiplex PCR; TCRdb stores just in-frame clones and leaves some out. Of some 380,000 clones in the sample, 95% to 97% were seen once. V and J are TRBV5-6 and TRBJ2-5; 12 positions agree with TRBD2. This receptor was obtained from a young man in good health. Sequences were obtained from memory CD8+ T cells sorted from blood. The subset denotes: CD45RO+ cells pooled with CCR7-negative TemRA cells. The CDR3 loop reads CASSFLAGGETQYF. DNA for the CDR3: TGTGCCAGCAGCTTCCTAGCGGGAGGGGAGACCCAGTACTTC. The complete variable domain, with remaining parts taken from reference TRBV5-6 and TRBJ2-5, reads DAGVTQSPTHLIKTRGQQVTLRCSPKSGHDTVSWYQQALGQGPQFIFQYYEEEERQRGNFPDRFSGHQFPNYSSELNVNALLLGDSALYLCASSFLAGGETQYFGPGTRLLVL.